The source of this T cell receptor (beta chain) is a study of blood T cell repertoires in COVID-19. Turning to the study itself: Sites in the United States, Italy and Spain provided acute and convalescent COVID-19 samples. PBMCs, B-cell-depleted T cells, or T cells provided the cDNA or gDNA that made up the material.

Followed over time, Seattle patients had been enrolled while infection was active. Original processing notes: Scientists estimated how many nucleated cells there were by amplifying reference gene primers. Using immunoSEQ multiplex PCR, the repertoire was profiled, and TCRdb retains in-frame clones only, with some absent. Clone size and the V and J calls come from that table; the DNA yielded D and trimming. The sample has roughly 130,000 clones; 90% are singletons. A single count supports this clone. The sequence was collected from a man aged 55 to 70 with COVID-19, enrolled during active disease. Sequencing was carried out using peripheral blood.

Here the CDR3 reads CASSQIGAGHLNTEAFF. For the CDR3, the DNA is TGCGCCAGCAGCCAAATAGGGGCGGGGCATCTAAATACTGAAGCTTTCTTT. The chain links TRBV4-1 to TRBJ1-1; D perhaps matches TRBD1 (5 bases). The CDR3 spans 17 residues. Germline CDR1 MGHRA, CDR2 YSYEKL. V was cut by 2 bases and J by 5 bases, with 21 bases left in between.